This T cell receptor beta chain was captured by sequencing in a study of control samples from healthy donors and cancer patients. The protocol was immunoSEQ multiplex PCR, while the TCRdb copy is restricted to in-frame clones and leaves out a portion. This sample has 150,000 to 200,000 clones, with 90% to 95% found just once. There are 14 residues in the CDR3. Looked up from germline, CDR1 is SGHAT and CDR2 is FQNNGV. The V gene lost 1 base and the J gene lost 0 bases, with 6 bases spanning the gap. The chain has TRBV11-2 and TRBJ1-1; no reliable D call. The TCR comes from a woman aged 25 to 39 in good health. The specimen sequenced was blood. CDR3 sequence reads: CASSLVSLNTEAFF. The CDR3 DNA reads TGTGCCAGCAGCTTAGTTAGTTTGAACACTGAAGCTTTCTTT.